Listed below are T cell receptor beta chains from one sample, sequenced in a study of shared clonotypes between healthy human individuals. The data were produced by immunoSEQ multiplex PCR, yet TCRdb's version contains in-frame clones alone and is incomplete. The sample lists millions of clones, roughly 91% occurring once. The specimen sequenced was naive CD8+ T cells from PBMCs. Every receptor here comes from a man in his late teens or twenties in good health. Some clones in this sample may be carry-over from other donors' samples. Each CDR3 is given with its conserved first and last residue. Each record gives: V gene, J gene, clone size, D gene, CDR3 protein, CDR3 DNA. A D gene is named only where the DNA matches it firmly. Size values are once, few and many counts, or a class for expanded clones, and some rows have none.

TRBV7-9	TRBJ2-3	once	TRBD2	CASSPPGLSTDTQYF	TGTGCCAGCAGTCCCCCGGGACTAAGCACAGATACGCAGTATTTT
TRBV7-9	TRBJ2-7	NA	TRBD2	CASSDSGLAVPWEQYF	TGTGCCAGCAGCGACTCGGGACTAGCGGTCCCTTGGGAGCAGTACTTC
TRBV15	TRBJ2-5	NA	NA	CATSRQPGGAETQYF	TGTGCCACCAGCAGACAACCCGGAGGGGCGGAGACCCAGTACTTC
TRBV5-1	TRBJ2-3	NA	NA	CASSLGVSSTDTQYF	TGCGCCAGCAGCTTAGGGGTCTCTAGCACAGATACGCAGTATTTT
TRBV9	TRBJ2-2	few	NA	CASSARVFGELFF	TGTGCCAGCAGCGCCAGGGTTTTCGGGGAGCTGTTTTTT
TRBV7-9	TRBJ2-7	NA	NA	CASSLGGGSSSYEQYF	TGTGCCAGCAGCTTAGGAGGTGGTTCCTCCTCCTACGAGCAGTACTTC
TRBV28	TRBJ2-7	NA	NA	CAIQGEEVYEQYF	TGTGCCATCCAGGGGGAGGAGGTATACGAGCAGTACTTC
TRBV6-5	TRBJ1-2	NA	NA	CASRPTGHWDYYTF	TGTGCCAGCAGGCCTACGGGTCATTGGGACTACTACACCTTC
TRBV2	TRBJ2-1	NA	TRBD1	CASSLSGTGLSNEQFF	TGTGCCAGCTCTCTTTCCGGGACAGGGCTTTCCAATGAGCAGTTCTTC
TRBV4-2	TRBJ1-5	NA	TRBD1	CASSPSWTGNQPQHF	TGTGCCAGCAGCCCATCATGGACAGGGAATCAGCCCCAGCATTTT
TRBV6-5	TRBJ2-7	NA	NA	CATSTQRFYEQYF	TGTGCCACCTCGACTCAGCGGTTCTACGAGCAGTACTTC
TRBV4-3	TRBJ1-3	NA	NA	CASSQDGYGSGNTIYF	TGCGCCAGCAGCCAAGATGGGTATGGTTCTGGAAACACCATATATTTT
TRBV5-1	TRBJ2-1	NA	TRBD2	CASSFRSRGTSTFNEQFF	TGCGCCAGCAGCTTTCGGTCGCGGGGGACTAGTACTTTCAATGAGCAGTTCTTC
TRBV19	TRBJ2-7	NA	NA	CASSPKDSYSYEQYF	TGTGCCAGTAGTCCTAAGGACAGCTACTCCTACGAGCAGTACTTC
TRBV27	TRBJ2-5	NA	NA	CASTPLGGETQYF	TGTGCCAGCACCCCACTTGGGGGAGAGACCCAGTACTTC
TRBV9	TRBJ1-2	NA	TRBD1	CASSPWGQGAIDYGYTF	TGTGCCAGCAGCCCTTGGGGACAGGGGGCTATCGACTATGGCTACACCTTC
TRBV29-1	TRBJ2-7	NA	NA	CSARGGPAYEQYF	TGCAGCGCCAGGGGGGGTCCCGCCTACGAGCAGTACTTC
TRBV6-5	TRBJ2-7	NA	TRBD1	CASSHRPQGLYEQYF	TGTGCCAGCAGTCACAGACCACAGGGGTTGTACGAGCAGTACTTC
TRBV27	TRBJ2-5	NA	NA	CASSLGADPQETQYF	TGTGCCAGCAGTTTGGGGGCCGACCCCCAAGAGACCCAGTACTTC
TRBV6-5	TRBJ2-5	NA	TRBD1	CASSYTGVLETQYF	TGTGCCAGCAGTTACACAGGGGTCTTAGAGACCCAGTACTTC
TRBV7-8	TRBJ2-3	NA	TRBD2	CASSSGTIRTDTQYF	TGTGCCAGCAGCTCAGGGACTATACGGACAGATACGCAGTATTTT
TRBV7-9	TRBJ2-1	NA	NA	CASSLGGPGDNEQFF	TGTGCCAGCAGCTTAGGGGGGCCTGGGGACAATGAGCAGTTCTTC
TRBV4-2	TRBJ1-5	NA	NA	CASSQIDRTSSNQPQHF	TGTGCCAGCAGCCAAATAGATCGCACCTCTAGCAATCAGCCCCAGCATTTT
TRBV28	TRBJ2-7	NA	TRBD2	CASSPSGRQYEQYF	TGTGCCAGCAGTCCTAGCGGGAGGCAGTACGAGCAGTACTTC
TRBV6-5	TRBJ2-7	NA	NA	CASSYSTGTHSYEQYF	TGTGCCAGCAGTTACTCAACTGGGACTCACTCCTACGAGCAGTACTTC
TRBV13	TRBJ2-7	NA	TRBD2	CASSSRTSGYEQYF	TGTGCCAGCAGCTCTCGGACTAGCGGCTACGAGCAGTACTTC
TRBV27	TRBJ2-5	NA	NA	CASSPTARVLQETQYF	TGTGCCAGCAGTCCGACCGCTAGGGTCCTTCAAGAGACCCAGTACTTC
TRBV11-2	TRBJ2-7	NA	NA	CASSLDRKDEQYF	TGTGCCAGCAGCTTAGATAGGAAGGACGAGCAGTACTTC
TRBV6-5	TRBJ1-5	NA	NA	CASSYRGSNQPQHF	TGTGCCAGCAGTTACCGTGGATCCAATCAGCCCCAGCATTTT
TRBV27	TRBJ1-1	NA	TRBD1	CASSDPGTGIEAFF	TGTGCCAGCAGTGATCCCGGGACAGGGATTGAAGCTTTCTTT
TRBV27	TRBJ2-7	once	TRBD1	CASSLSPTGGGEQYF	TGTGCCAGCAGTTTATCTCCGACAGGGGGAGGCGAGCAGTACTTC
TRBV27	TRBJ1-2	NA	NA	CASSIAGNYGYTF	TGTGCCAGCAGTATTGCAGGGAACTATGGCTACACCTTC
TRBV4-1	TRBJ1-3	NA	NA	CASSQPNKQGPLSGNTIYF	TGCGCCAGCAGCCAACCTAATAAACAGGGACCGCTCTCTGGAAACACCATATATTTT
TRBV6-1	TRBJ2-3	NA	NA	CASSALPVGSDDTQYF	TGTGCCAGCAGTGCCTTGCCCGTTGGGTCCGACGATACGCAGTATTTT
TRBV5-6	TRBJ2-7	NA	NA	CASSAGDSYEQYF	TGTGCCAGCAGCGCCGGGGATTCCTACGAGCAGTACTTC
TRBV19	TRBJ1-2	NA	NA	CASRQGYYGYTF	TGTGCCAGTAGGCAGGGATACTATGGCTACACCTTC
TRBV27	TRBJ2-7	NA	NA	CASSRSGDTTYEQYF	TGTGCCAGCAGTCGGTCCGGCGATACAACCTACGAGCAGTACTTC
TRBV10-3	TRBJ2-7	NA	NA	CAISEGGLYEQYF	TGTGCCATCAGTGAGGGCGGTCTGTACGAGCAGTACTTC
TRBV4-1	TRBJ2-2	NA	NA	CASSQDPNFGELFF	TGCGCCAGCAGCCAAGATCCTAATTTCGGGGAGCTGTTTTTT
TRBV6-5	TRBJ1-2	once	NA	CASSSSPGGYGYTF	TGTGCCAGCAGTTCGTCACCGGGGGGGTATGGCTACACCTTC
TRBV7-9	TRBJ2-7	NA	NA	CASSPQGLSSYEQYF	TGTGCCAGCAGCCCACAGGGCCTGAGCTCCTACGAGCAGTACTTC